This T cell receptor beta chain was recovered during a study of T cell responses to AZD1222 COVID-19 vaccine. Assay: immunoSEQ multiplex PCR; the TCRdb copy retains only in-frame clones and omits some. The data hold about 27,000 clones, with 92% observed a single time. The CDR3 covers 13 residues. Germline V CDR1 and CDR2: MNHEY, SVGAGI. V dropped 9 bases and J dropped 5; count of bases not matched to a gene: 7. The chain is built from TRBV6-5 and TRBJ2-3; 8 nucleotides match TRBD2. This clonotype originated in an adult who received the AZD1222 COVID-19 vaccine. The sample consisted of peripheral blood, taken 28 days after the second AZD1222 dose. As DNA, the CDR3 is TGTGCCAGGGTTCGGCGGGAGGAAGATACGCAGTATTTT. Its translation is CARVRREEDTQYF.